These T cell receptor beta chains were read from a single sample in a study of blood T cell repertoires in COVID-19. The protocol was immunoSEQ multiplex PCR, while the TCRdb copy is restricted to in-frame clones and leaves out a portion. The sample lists almost 85,000 clones; 80% to 90% were seen once. The sample consisted of PBMCs or T cells enriched from blood (not recorded which). The source is a woman between 50 and 59 years old with acute COVID-19. CDR3s include the opening cysteine and the closing phenylalanine or tryptophan.

>17|TRBJ2-5|TRBV5-1
CASSLWAGSGSEETQYF
>20|TRBJ2-2|TRBV4-2
CASSQDVSGLGSTNTGELFF
>15|TRBJ2-3|TRBV11-3
CASSRRGGVTDTQYF
>16|TRBJ2-1|TRBV11-2
CASSLGYGSSYNEQFF
>14|TRBJ2-7|TRBV6-5
CASSYMGTGYEQYF
>13|TRBJ2-5|TRBV10-3
CAIKGGDGETQYF
>15|TRBJ2-1|TRBV5-1
CASSLRTSAYNEQFF
>15|TRBJ2-1|TRBV7-7
CASSLALAGVNEQFF
>15|TRBJ1-4|TRBV3-1/TRBV3-2
CASSQLTPRGEKLFF
>15|TRBJ1-6|TRBV15
CATSRDVTGRSPLHF
>16|TRBJ2-1|TRBV5-4
CASSSGLERSYNEQFF
>13|TRBJ1-1|TRBV7-2
CASRGQSGTEAFF
>16|TRBJ2-2|TRBV7-6
CASSLDRGSGTGELFF
>13|TRBJ1-6|TRBV19
CASSIGGSSPLHF
>14|TRBJ1-1|TRBV11-3
CASSFSQLNTEAFF
>16|TRBJ1-5|TRBV10-3
CAISEMDRSLNQPQHF
>15|TRBJ2-7|TRBV19
CASSIGQARSYEQYF
>20|TRBJ2-3|TRBV4-1
CASSQEQGLAGVYSTDTQYF
>15|TRBJ2-7|TRBV6-2/TRBV6-3
CASSYGGIRSYEQYF
>14|TRBJ2-3|TRBV29-1
CSVQPGQSTDTQYF
>13|TRBJ1-2|TRBV12-3/TRBV12-4
CASSFRDSGGYTF
>15|TRBJ1-5|TRBV2
CASMYNRGSGQPQHF
>16|TRBJ1-2|TRBV27
CASSLNDRALSGGYTF
>15|TRBJ2-1|TRBV9
CASSVEGTGGAEQFF
>13|TRBJ1-2|TRBV12-3/TRBV12-4
CASSLLGRGGYTF
>15|TRBJ2-7|TRBV9
CASSVERQAPYEQYF
>13|TRBJ1-2|TRBV5-1
CASSLPSDYGYTF
>16|TRBJ1-1|TRBV19
CASSIELQAPNTEAFF
>18|TRBJ1-1|TRBV30
CAWGGFRDNQWSGTEAFF
>15|TRBJ1-2|TRBV4-3
CASSPHRGENYGYTF
>15|TRBJ2-7|TRBV19
CASSMGRQGGYEQYF
>14|TRBJ2-7|TRBV4-1
CASSSRTGGYEQYF
>15|TRBJ1-6|TRBV13
CASGRGGVNNSPLHF
>12|TRBJ2-7|TRBV30
CAWSNSGEEQYF
>11|TRBJ1-2|TRBV29-1
CSVVSFYGYTF